This TCR beta chain was found in a study of somatic mutations in cytotoxic T cells in rheumatoid arthritis. The data were produced by immunoSEQ multiplex PCR, yet TCRdb's version contains in-frame clones alone and is incomplete. Here the sample spans 10,000 to 15,000 clones, roughly 80% being singletons. Trimming took 1 base from V and 5 from J; bases not matched to a gene: 8. Per the germline V gene, CDR1 is SGHTA and CDR2 is FQGNSA. The CDR3 extends over 16 amino acids. The sample comprised CD8+ T cells sorted from blood. The TCR sequence derives from an adult with rheumatoid arthritis. The chain carries TRBV7-2 and TRBJ2-3, with 8 nucleotides matching TRBD2. CDR3 sequence reads: CASSLGGREGRDTQYF. The DNA of the CDR3 is TGTGCCAGCAGCTTAGGGGGACGGGAGGGCCGAGATACGCAGTATTTT. The whole variable domain, remainder taken from reference TRBV7-2 and TRBJ2-3, is GAGVSQSPSNKVTEKGKDVELRCDPISGHTALYWYRQSLGQGLEFLIYFQGNSAPDKSGLPSDRFSAERTGGSVSTLTIQRTQQEDSAVYLCASSLGGREGRDTQYFGPGTRLTVL.